The sequence of this T cell receptor beta chain was determined in a study of breast tumors, draining lymph nodes, adjacent tissues (TCRdb year 2016). About the full investigation: TCR beta repertoires were compared across tumor, adjacent nontumor tissue and axillary lymph nodes obtained from breast cancer patients. In human breast cancer, the study set out to assess how tumor, surrounding tissue and draining lymph node repertoires relate to one another and whether T cells might be exchanged between them.

Summary of the overall study and its limitations: Rather than being directly demonstrated, the conclusion that tumor T cells originate in lymph nodes was presented as consistent with a hypothesis. The similarity between tumor and nontumor tissue repertoires was significantly greater in luminal-like breast cancer than in basal-like breast cancer. The data were considered consistent with the idea that most tumor T cells come from the lymph node and then expand in tumor tissue. Tumor T-cell repertoires showed less diversity than lymph node repertoires and more diversity than nontumor tissue repertoires, and tumor T-cell repertoires showed preferential V and J gene usage.

Regarding this clonotype: The antigen it recognizes is unknown. No qualities accompany the bases; no much larger clone lies one base away.

Trimming costs V 6 bases and J 3 bases, and their ends lie 21 bases apart. Including the terminal cysteine and phenylalanine, the CDR3 comprises 17 residues. The kept DNA is CDR3 alone, 51 bases in frame from the first base. From a lookup of the germline V gene (reference sequence), CDR1 and CDR2 are DFQATT and SNEGSKA. This sample was sequenced with an Illumina HiSeq 2000. Multiplex PCR amplification was used to generate the TCR beta chain libraries. High-throughput sequencing was used to analyze the amplified TCR beta chain products. TCRdb reanalyzed the raw reads on its own, using fastp at Q25 for trimming and MiXCR for clone calling, and kept in-frame beta chains. Here each entry gathers all rows of one CDR3 protein and keeps the most common genes and DNA. Within this sample are approximately 200,000 distinct CDR3 sequences, with roughly 29% of them counted one time only. In total, the top ten clones hold about 4.5% of the sample.

Lymph node samples came from the axillary draining lymph nodes of breast cancer patients. The source material was axillary lymph node tissue. The receptor was isolated from a female donor with breast cancer. Some clones in this sample may be carry-over from other donors' samples. Here the chain combines TRBV20-1 and TRBJ1-6; TRBD1 is a possible D gene, resting on 5 matching bases. The bases read TGCAGTGCCAGCAGCTTAGGGCAGGGCTTCTATAATTCACCCCTCCACTTT. It codes for CSASSLGQGFYNSPLHF.